This T cell receptor (beta chain) was found in a study of CD8+ T cells in alopecia areata. Study findings and constraints: Scalp lesions, especially in alopecia totalis/universalis, had higher clonality than normal scalp.

Collection of lesional scalp punch biopsies and peripheral blood was performed in alopecia areata patients. T lymphocytes (CD4+ and CD8+) were sorted from PBMCs. After isolation, RNA underwent reverse transcription to generate cDNA as the sequencing template. Using immunoSEQ multiplex PCR, the repertoire was profiled, and TCRdb retains in-frame clones only, with some absent. The sample records some 120,000 clones, about 46% being singletons. About this clone: Antigen specificity is unknown.

The V gene's germline CDR1 is SEHNR and CDR2 FQNEAQ (reference sequence). This CDR3 is 17 amino acids long. V lost 2 bases to trimming and J lost 0 bases, with 16 bases between them. This receptor was taken from a human donor with alopecia areata. Material for sequencing was NKG2D-low CD8+ T cells sorted from blood. The V and J genes are TRBV7-9 and TRBJ1-1; the D gene is possibly TRBD1 (5 bases). The CDR3 here is CASSLIMGPPMNTEAFF. CDR3 nucleotides: TGTGCCAGCAGCTTAATTATGGGACCTCCAATGAACACTGAAGCTTTCTTT.